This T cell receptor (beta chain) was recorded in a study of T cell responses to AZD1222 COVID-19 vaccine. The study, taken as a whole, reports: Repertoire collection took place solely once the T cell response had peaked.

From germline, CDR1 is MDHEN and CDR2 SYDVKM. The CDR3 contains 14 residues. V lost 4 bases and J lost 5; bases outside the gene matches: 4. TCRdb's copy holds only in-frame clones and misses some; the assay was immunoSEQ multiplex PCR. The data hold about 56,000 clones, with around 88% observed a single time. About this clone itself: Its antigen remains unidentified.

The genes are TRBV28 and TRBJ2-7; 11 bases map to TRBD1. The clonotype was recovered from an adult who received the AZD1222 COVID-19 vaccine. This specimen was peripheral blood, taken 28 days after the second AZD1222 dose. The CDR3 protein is CASSSGDRGDEQYF. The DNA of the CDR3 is TGTGCCAGCAGTTCGGGGGACAGGGGGGACGAGCAGTACTTC.